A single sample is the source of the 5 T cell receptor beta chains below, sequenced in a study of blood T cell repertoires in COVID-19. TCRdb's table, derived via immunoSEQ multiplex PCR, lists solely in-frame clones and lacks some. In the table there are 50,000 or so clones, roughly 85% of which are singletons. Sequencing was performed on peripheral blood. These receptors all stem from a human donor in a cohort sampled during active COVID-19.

As DNA, the CDR3 is TGTGCCAGCTCACCACAGACAGGGCCGGAGACTGAAGCTTTCTTT. Residues: CASSPQTGPETEAFF. The chain couples TRBV18 to TRBJ1-1; TRBD1 matches 7 bases. CDR1 and CDR2 (germline): KGHSH, LQKENI. Losses at the gene ends were 1 base for V and 5 bases for J; bases not matched to a gene: 7. The CDR3 spans 15 residues.

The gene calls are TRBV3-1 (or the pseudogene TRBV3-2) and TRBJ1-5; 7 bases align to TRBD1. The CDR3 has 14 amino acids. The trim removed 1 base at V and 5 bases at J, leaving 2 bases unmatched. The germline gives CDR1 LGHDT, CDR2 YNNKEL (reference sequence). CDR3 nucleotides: TGTGCCAGCAGCCAAGGACAGGGAGATCAGCCCCAGCATTTT. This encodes CASSQGQGDQPQHF.

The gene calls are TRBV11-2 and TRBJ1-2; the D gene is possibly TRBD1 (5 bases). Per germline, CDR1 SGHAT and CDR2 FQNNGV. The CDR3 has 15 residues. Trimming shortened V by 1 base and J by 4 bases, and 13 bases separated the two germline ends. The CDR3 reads CASSLVTGPAYGYTF. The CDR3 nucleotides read TGTGCCAGCAGCTTAGTAACAGGCCCTGCCTATGGCTACACCTTC.

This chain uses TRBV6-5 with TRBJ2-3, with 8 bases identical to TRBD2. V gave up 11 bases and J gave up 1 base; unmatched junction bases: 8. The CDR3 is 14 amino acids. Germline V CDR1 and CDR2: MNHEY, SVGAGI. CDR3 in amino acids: CAGGFSGGTDTQYF. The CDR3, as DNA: TGTGCCGGGGGATTTAGCGGGGGCACAGATACGCAGTATTTT.

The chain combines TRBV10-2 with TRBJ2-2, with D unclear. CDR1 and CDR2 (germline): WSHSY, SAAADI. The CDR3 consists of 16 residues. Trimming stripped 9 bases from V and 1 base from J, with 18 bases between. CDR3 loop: CASTPWAPQNTGELFF. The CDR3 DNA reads TGCGCCAGTACCCCCTGGGCACCCCAGAACACCGGGGAGCTGTTTTTT.